This TCR beta chain was identified during a study of identical twins. From germline, CDR1 is LGHNA and CDR2 YSLEER. This CDR3 spans 13 amino acids. Trimming pared 0 bases from V and 7 bases from J, leaving 8 bases between. Every sampled donor was Caucasian and healthy. Findings of the study overall: Part of the zero-insertion signal could reflect confounding by invariant MAIT and iNKT cells.

This clonotype has a handful of counts. The antigen remains undetermined. TCRdb used MiXCR to reprocess the 5' RACE reads, holding one entry per CDR3 protein. The table records some 440,000 distinct CDR3 sequences, 20% to 30% of them present only once. These same records also appear under a second study, on T cells expressing NK-cell markers.

The chain carries TRBV4-3 and TRBJ2-3; no firm D call. The sequence derives from a woman in her late teens or twenties in good health. The sample comprised CD4+ T cells sorted from blood. The CDR3: CASSQEFLYTQYF. Written as DNA, the CDR3 is TGCGCCAGCAGCCAAGAATTTCTTTATACGCAGTATTTT.